This T cell receptor beta chain is drawn from a study of human T cells and chemical hapten exposure. About the study: Patch testing placed 0.01% DPC on the upper back, with readings at 6 days.

MiXCR, applied by TCRdb to the RACE reads, yields one record per CDR3 protein. Counted here are 80,000 to 100,000 distinct CDR3 sequences, around 25% occurring once; the ten biggest clones make up about a tenth. Germline V gene data show CDR1 as KGHSH and CDR2 as LQKENI. The CDR3 runs to 13 residues. Trimming removed 1 base from V and 2 bases from J, with 5 bases in between. Time point meaning: patch test 3, about 24 weeks after DPC sensitization. Indicated treatment: therapeutic diphenylcyclopropenone sensitization with weekly scalp DPC. This TCR was recovered from a man aged 35-49 years with alopecia areata. Some clones in this sample may be carry-over from other donors' samples. Sample: whole blood, taken in connection with sensitization to the hapten diphenylcyclopropenone (DPC). The chain has TRBV18 and TRBJ1-1; D is possibly TRBD1 (5 bases). CDR3 sequence: CASSPRDNTEAFF. CDR3 DNA: TGTGCCAGCTCACCACGGGACAACACTGAAGCTTTCTTT.